One sample yielded the 15 T cell receptor beta chains listed below, sequenced in a study of blood T cell repertoires in COVID-19 (TCRdb year 2020). Library preparation used the immunoSEQ multiplex PCR assay. TCRdb stores this immuneACCESS table with in-frame sequences only. Part of the clones is absent; in the studies checked, under half of the shortfall reflects unresolved V genes, and no reason is known for the rest. Present in this sample are under 150,000 clones, 85% of which were seen just once. The ten top clones hold about 5.5% of the sample. The sample consisted of peripheral blood. The receptors derive from a woman aged 60-75 years with COVID-19, enrolled during active disease.

The rearrangement links TRBV4-1 to TRBJ2-7; TRBD1 aligns across 7 bases. This CDR3 comprises 15 residues. Trimming took 4 bases from V and 0 from J; bases not matched to a gene: 6. Germline V gene sequence: CDR1 MGHRA, CDR2 YSYEKL. The CDR3 nucleotides are TGCGCCAGCAGCCCAAGACAGGGAGCCTCCTACGAGCAGTACTTC. Its protein is CASSPRQGASYEQYF.

V gene TRBV5-4 combines with J gene TRBJ1-2, with D unclear. Germline CDR1 and CDR2: SGHNT and YYREEE (reference sequence). V shed 4 bases and J shed 5 bases, with 15 bases lying between them. The CDR3 runs to 14 residues. The CDR3 protein is CASSPLGDPYGYTF. The CDR3 bases are TGTGCCAGCAGCCCGTTGGGAGACCCGTATGGCTACACCTTC.

The chain employs TRBV5-4 and TRBJ1-1; tentative D call: TRBD1 (6 bases). Trimming took off 2 bases at V and 8 bases at J, with 10 bases between the two ends. Germline CDR1 and CDR2: SGHNT and YYREEE (reference sequence). The CDR3 spans 12 residues. This CDR3 reads CASSFGRGEAFF. CDR3 nucleotide sequence: TGTGCCAGCAGCTTCGGCAGGGGCGAAGCTTTCTTT. Looking up the rest from reference TRBV5-4 and TRBJ1-1 gives the full variable domain: ETGVTQSPTHLIKTRGQQVTLRCSSQSGHNTVSWYQQALGQGPQFIFQYYREEENGRGNFPPRFSGLQFPNYSSELNVNALELDDSALYLCASSFGRGEAFFGQGTRLTVV.

This sequence joins TRBV9 and TRBJ2-3; D may be TRBD1 (6 bases). Trimming stripped 0 bases from V and 5 bases from J, with 13 bases between. This CDR3 spans 15 amino acids. Per germline, CDR1 SGDLS and CDR2 YYNGEE. The CDR3 bases are TGTGCCAGCAGCGTAGGATCAGGGGTCATAGATACGCAGTATTTT. Translation gives CASSVGSGVIDTQYF.

V and J are TRBV7-3 and TRBJ1-1; 7 bases agree with TRBD1. Trimming removed 3 bases from V and 5 bases from J; junction bases left unmatched: 6. Germline CDR1 reads SGHTA; CDR2 reads FQGTGA. The CDR3 spans 14 residues. Here the CDR3 reads CASSFSAGGTEAFF. In DNA form, the CDR3 reads TGTGCCAGCAGCTTCTCCGCAGGGGGGACTGAAGCTTTCTTT.

J is TRBJ1-2 and V is TRBV18; D is possibly TRBD1 (5 bases). CDR3 length equals 13 residues. V lost 3 bases and J lost 2, with 7 bases in between. The germline CDR1 and CDR2 sequences are KGHSH and LQKENI. The CDR3 coding sequence is TGTGCCAGCTCACCTAGACAGAACTATGGCTACACCTTC. Amino acids: CASSPRQNYGYTF.

The J gene is TRBJ2-5, the V gene TRBV5-5; tentatively, D is TRBD1 (6 bases). The CDR3 consists of 15 residues. Germline V CDR1 and CDR2: SGHKS, YYEKEE (reference sequence). V lost 4 bases and J 2 bases, leaving 15 bases between the germline ends. The CDR3 DNA sequence: TGTGCCAGCAGCACCCCGACAGGACTTCAAGAGACCCAGTACTTC. Its protein product is CASSTPTGLQETQYF.

The rearrangement uses TRBV11-2 and TRBJ1-2; 10 bases map to TRBD1. Germline assignment: CDR1 SGHAT and CDR2 FQNNGV. V gave up 1 base and J gave up 0 bases; unmatched junction bases: 5. The CDR3 runs to 17 residues. The CDR3 DNA reads TGTGCCAGCAGCTTAGGGACAGGGGGGACAGCTAACTATGGCTACACCTTC. This codes for CASSLGTGGTANYGYTF.

The gene calls are TRBV6-2 or TRBV6-3 and TRBJ2-1, with D perhaps matching TRBD1 (6 bases). The length of the CDR3 is 16 residues. Germline V lookup: CDR1 MNHEY, CDR2 SVGEGT. V lost 5 bases and J lost 4, with 18 bases in between. CDR3: CASSPPGIGGYNEQFF. Written as DNA, the CDR3 is TGTGCCAGCAGTCCACCCGGGATAGGGGGTTACAATGAGCAGTTCTTC.

This sequence joins TRBV5-1 and TRBJ1-1; a weak D match, TRBD1 (6 bases). The V and J ends lost 0 bases and 11 bases respectively, with 17 bases between them. The CDR3 spans 14 residues. CDR1 and CDR2 (germline): SGHRS, YFSETQ. CDR3 region: CASSLATGIVSAFF. CDR3 nucleotide sequence: TGCGCCAGCAGCTTGGCGACAGGAATAGTATCCGCTTTCTTT.

The rearrangement uses TRBV3-1 (or the pseudogene TRBV3-2) and TRBJ2-1, with 10 bases aligning to TRBD2. The germline V gene has CDR1 LGHDT and CDR2 YNNKEL (reference sequence). This CDR3 comprises 15 residues. V dropped 4 bases and J dropped 5; count of bases not matched to a gene: 5. CDR3 protein: CASSPVAGGHNEQFF. The CDR3 DNA reads as TGTGCCAGCAGCCCCGTAGCGGGGGGCCACAATGAGCAGTTCTTC.

The genes are TRBV5-1 and TRBJ2-1; TRBD2 matches 9 bases. After removal of 4 bases from V and 4 bases from J, the junction contained 9 bases not matched to a gene. The CDR3 sequence is 16 residues long. CDR1 and CDR2 (germline): SGHRS, YFSETQ. The CDR3 bases are TGCGCCAGCAGCCCAAGCGGGGGGAGCTCTTACAATGAGCAGTTCTTC. It translates to CASSPSGGSSYNEQFF.

This clone was observed a few times. The rearrangement links TRBV5-4 to TRBJ2-3, with 8 bases matching TRBD2. The CDR3 is 16 amino acids. The germline V gene encodes CDR1 SGHNT and CDR2 YYREEE (reference sequence). V shed 1 base, J shed 4 bases, and the junction held 8 bases outside the gene matches. The CDR3 nucleotides are TGTGCCAGCAGCTTGCGAATGGGACTAGAAGCAGATACGCAGTATTTT. Translated, it gives CASSLRMGLEADTQYF. Looking up the rest from reference TRBV5-4 and TRBJ2-3 gives the full variable domain: ETGVTQSPTHLIKTRGQQVTLRCSSQSGHNTVSWYQQALGQGPQFIFQYYREEENGRGNFPPRFSGLQFPNYSSELNVNALELDDSALYLCASSLRMGLEADTQYFGPGTRLTVL.

The V gene is TRBV7-9, the J gene TRBJ1-2; 7 bases map to TRBD1. The trim removed 5 bases at V and 7 bases at J, leaving 16 bases unmatched. The CDR3 contains 16 residues. From germline, CDR1 is SEHNR and CDR2 FQNEAQ (reference sequence). CDR3 nucleotides: TGTGCCAGCAGCCTCATGCCCGGGGACAGTCACTTTGGCTACACCTTC. It is translated as CASSLMPGDSHFGYTF. Together with reference TRBV7-9 and TRBJ1-2, the CDR3 gives the full variable domain: DTGVSQNPRHKITKRGQNVTFRCDPISEHNRLYWYRQTLGQGPEFLTYFQNEAQLEKSRLLSDRFSAERPKGSFSTLEIQRTEQGDSAMYLCASSLMPGDSHFGYTFGSGTRLTVV.

The chain employs TRBV25-1 and TRBJ1-4; no clear D gene. There are 13 residues in the CDR3. The germline V gene has CDR1 MGHDK and CDR2 SYGVNS. The germline V and J ends were trimmed by 6 bases and 7 bases, with 12 bases remaining between them. Written as DNA, the CDR3 is TGTGCCAGCAGGTCTGGGCTTGGTGAAAAACTGTTTTTT. It yields the protein CASRSGLGEKLFF.